Given below is one T cell receptor (beta chain) in context. The antigen remains unidentified. The record originates from a study of cytomegalovirus exposure and HLA in healthy donors. This CDR3 has 13 residues. The V gene's germline CDR1 is SNHLY and CDR2 FYNNEI. Trimming shortened V by 6 bases and J by 4 bases, and 12 bases separated the two germline ends. Broader study findings: The investigators catalogued 150 to 200 TCR beta chains as cytomegalovirus-associated. For most TCR beta V segments, an earlier analysis put the productive rate at about 90% or about 30% of the time.

A multiplex PCR was run with 60 Vbeta primers and 13 Jbeta primers. The protocol was immunoSEQ multiplex PCR, while the TCRdb copy is restricted to in-frame clones and leaves out a portion. The sample yields around 130,000 clones, around 75% seen once. V is TRBV2 and J is TRBJ1-1; D might be TRBD1 (6 bases). The sequenced sample was PBMCs. The clonotype comes from a man under 40 in good health and CMV-seronegative. CDR3 residues: CASSSQGSTEAFF. The CDR3 region has the DNA TGTGCCAGCAGCTCTCAGGGGAGCACTGAAGCTTTCTTT.